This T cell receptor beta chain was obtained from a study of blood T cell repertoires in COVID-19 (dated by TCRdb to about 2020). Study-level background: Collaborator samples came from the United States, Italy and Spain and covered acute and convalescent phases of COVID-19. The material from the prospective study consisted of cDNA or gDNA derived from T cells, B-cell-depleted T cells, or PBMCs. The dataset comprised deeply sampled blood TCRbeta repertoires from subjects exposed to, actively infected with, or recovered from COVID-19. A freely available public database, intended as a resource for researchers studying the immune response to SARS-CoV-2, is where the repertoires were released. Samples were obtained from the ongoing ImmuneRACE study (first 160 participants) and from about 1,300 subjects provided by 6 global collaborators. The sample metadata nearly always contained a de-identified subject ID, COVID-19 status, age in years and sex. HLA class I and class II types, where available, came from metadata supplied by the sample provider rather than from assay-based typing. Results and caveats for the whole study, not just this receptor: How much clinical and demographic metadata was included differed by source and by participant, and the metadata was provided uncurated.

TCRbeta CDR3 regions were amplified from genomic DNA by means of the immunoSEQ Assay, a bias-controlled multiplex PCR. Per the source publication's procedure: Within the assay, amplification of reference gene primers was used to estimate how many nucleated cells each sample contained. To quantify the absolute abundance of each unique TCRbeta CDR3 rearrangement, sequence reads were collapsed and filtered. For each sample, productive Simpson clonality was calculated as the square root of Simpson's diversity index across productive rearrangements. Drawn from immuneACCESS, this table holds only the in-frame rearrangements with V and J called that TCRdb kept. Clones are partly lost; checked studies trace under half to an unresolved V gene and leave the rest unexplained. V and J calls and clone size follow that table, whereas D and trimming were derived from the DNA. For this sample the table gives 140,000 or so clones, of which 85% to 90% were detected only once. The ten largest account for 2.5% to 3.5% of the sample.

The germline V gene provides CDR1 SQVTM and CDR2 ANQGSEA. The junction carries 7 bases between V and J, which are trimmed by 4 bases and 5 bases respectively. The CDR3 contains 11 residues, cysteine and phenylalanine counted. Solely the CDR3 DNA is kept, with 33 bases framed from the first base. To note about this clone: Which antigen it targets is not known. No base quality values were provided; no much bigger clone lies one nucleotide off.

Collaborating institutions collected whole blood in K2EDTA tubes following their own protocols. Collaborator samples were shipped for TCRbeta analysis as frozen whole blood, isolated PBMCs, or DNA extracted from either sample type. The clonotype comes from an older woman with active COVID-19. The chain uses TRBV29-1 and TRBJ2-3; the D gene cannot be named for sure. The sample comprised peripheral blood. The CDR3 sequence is CSVGAGDTQYF. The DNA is TGCAGCGTTGGGGCAGGAGATACGCAGTATTTT.